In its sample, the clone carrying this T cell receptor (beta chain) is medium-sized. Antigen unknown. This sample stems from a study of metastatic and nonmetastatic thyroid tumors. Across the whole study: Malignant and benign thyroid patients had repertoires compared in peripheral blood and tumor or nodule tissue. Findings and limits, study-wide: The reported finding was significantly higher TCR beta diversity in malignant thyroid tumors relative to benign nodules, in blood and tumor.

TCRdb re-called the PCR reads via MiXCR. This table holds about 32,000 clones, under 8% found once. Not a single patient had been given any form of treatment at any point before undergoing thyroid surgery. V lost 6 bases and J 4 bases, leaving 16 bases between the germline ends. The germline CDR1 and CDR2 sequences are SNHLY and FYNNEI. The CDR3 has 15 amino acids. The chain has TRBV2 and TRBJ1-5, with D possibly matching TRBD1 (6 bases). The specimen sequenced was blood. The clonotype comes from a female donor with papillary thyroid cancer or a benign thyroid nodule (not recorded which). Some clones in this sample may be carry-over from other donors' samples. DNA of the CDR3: TGTGCCAGCAGCCAAGGGGGGTTTGGGAATCAGCCCCAGCATTTT. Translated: CASSQGGFGNQPQHF.